These 27 T cell receptor beta chains were sequenced from one sample in a study of early T cells in non-severe SARS-CoV-2 infection. TCRdb redid the calling of the 5' RACE reads with MiXCR, one entry per CDR3 protein. The table lists some 87,000 distinct CDR3 sequences, around 13% of them singletons, with approximately 1% in the top ten. The sequenced sample consisted of whole blood. The receptors were sampled from an adult who was a healthcare worker with PCR-confirmed SARS-CoV-2 infection or an uninfected control (not recorded which).

This clonotype was recorded at least ten times. The genes are TRBV30 and TRBJ2-1; a possible D gene is TRBD1 (5 bases). The V gene's germline CDR1 is GTSNPN and CDR2 SVGIG (reference sequence). The CDR3 spans 14 residues. V was pared by 1 base and J by 10 bases, with 17 bases between. CDR3 in DNA: TGTGCCTGGAGTGGTTTGGTCTCCGCAGGGGAGCAGTTCTTC. Encoded protein: CAWSGLVSAGEQFF. Full variable domain (rest looked up from reference TRBV30 and TRBJ2-1): SQTIHQWPATLVQPVGSPLSLECTVEGTSNPNLYWYRQAAGRGLQLLFYSVGIGQISSEVPQNLSASRPQDRQFILSSKKLLLSDSGFYLCAWSGLVSAGEQFFGPGTRLTVL.

The chain joins TRBV29-1 to TRBJ2-7, with 7 bases lining up with TRBD1. The CDR3 is 14 residues long. V lost 6 bases to trimming and J lost 5 bases; unmatched junction nucleotides: 13. Germline CDR1 is SQVTM and CDR2 is ANQGSEA. In DNA, the CDR3 is TGCAGCGTCACCGCCGACAGGGTAAGCGACGAGCAGTACTTC. Residues: CSVTADRVSDEQYF.

The table lists this clonotype with many counts. The chain carries TRBV2 and TRBJ1-1; D call uncertain. The V and J ends lost 2 bases and 6 bases respectively, with 13 bases between them. Germline CDR1 SNHLY, CDR2 FYNNEI. This CDR3 is 14 amino acids long. The CDR3 loop is CASSEIFRDPEAFF. CDR3 in DNA: TGTGCCAGCAGTGAAATCTTCAGAGACCCTGAAGCTTTCTTT.

This clonotype was detected a few times. V and J are TRBV6-2 or TRBV6-3 and TRBJ2-1; D might be TRBD1 (6 bases). CDR1 MNHEY and CDR2 SVGEGT come from the germline V gene. V was pared by 0 bases and J by 4 bases, with 13 bases between. The CDR3 covers 16 residues. CDR3 nucleotide sequence: TGTGCCAGCAGTTACTCTATGGACAGATCATACAATGAGCAGTTCTTC. Translated, it gives CASSYSMDRSYNEQFF.

This chain connects TRBV10-3 to TRBJ2-2, with 8 bases lining up with TRBD2. With 2 bases clipped from V and 4 bases from J, the junction kept 6 bases outside the gene matches. The CDR3 totals 16 residues. CDR1 is ENHRY and CDR2 is SYGVKD in the germline V gene. CDR3 DNA: TGTGCCATCAGTGAGGGGTCCAGCGGGGGCACCGGGGAGCTGTTTTTT. It translates to CAISEGSSGGTGELFF.

The chain recombines TRBV6-1 with TRBJ1-4; D is ambiguous. The CDR3 loop spans 14 amino acids. CDR1 is MNHNS and CDR2 is SASEGT in the germline V gene. V lost 7 bases to trimming and J lost 0 bases, with 9 bases between them. The CDR3 DNA reads TGTGCCAGCACTTATGGAACAACTAATGAAAAACTGTTTTTT. Its translation: CASTYGTTNEKLFF.

The V and J genes are TRBV11-2 and TRBJ2-3; unclear D gene. The ends were cut back, 2 bases at V and 0 bases at J, with 9 bases in the middle. The CDR3 has 15 residues. From germline, CDR1 is SGHAT and CDR2 FQNNGV. CDR3 region: CASSLRLQSTDTQYF. In nucleotides, the CDR3 is TGTGCCAGCAGCTTACGCCTACAGAGCACAGATACGCAGTATTTT.

This clonotype is labeled as medium-sized. The J gene is TRBJ2-2, the V gene TRBV5-1; D is possibly TRBD1 (5 bases). Looked up from germline, CDR1 is SGHRS and CDR2 is YFSETQ. This CDR3 is built from 13 residues. Trimming took off 4 bases at V and 5 bases at J, with 9 bases between the two ends. CDR3 DNA: TGCGCCAGCAGCCCAGGGATAACCGGGGAGCTGTTTTTT. Its protein is CASSPGITGELFF. The variable domain in full, completed from reference TRBV5-1 and TRBJ2-2, reads KAGVTQTPRYLIKTRGQQVTLSCSPISGHRSVSWYQQTPGQGLQFLFEYFSETQRNKGNFPGRFSGRQFSNSRSEMNVSTLELGDSALYLCASSPGITGELFFGEGSRLTVL.

The chain is built from TRBV29-1 and TRBJ1-2, with 7 positions matching TRBD1. V shed 6 bases and J 7 bases; nucleotides not matched to a gene: 5. CDR1 SQVTM and CDR2 ANQGSEA come from the germline V gene. The CDR3 has 11 amino acids. CDR3: CSVHRGSGYTF. DNA of the CDR3: TGCAGCGTCCACAGGGGCAGTGGCTACACCTTC.

This clonotype showed up many times. The V and J genes are TRBV10-3 and TRBJ2-7; no firm D call. V gave up 10 bases and J gave up 2 bases, with 15 bases separating them. Germline CDR1 and CDR2: ENHRY and SYGVKD. The CDR3 covers 13 residues. The CDR3 sequence is CATTLDGAYEQYF. CDR3 nucleotides: TGTGCCACGACACTGGACGGTGCCTACGAGCAGTACTTC.

The table lists this clonotype with a few counts. The V and J genes are TRBV29-1 and TRBJ1-2, with a possible D match to TRBD1 (6 bases). Germline V lookup: CDR1 SQVTM, CDR2 ANQGSEA. Between the trimmed V and J ends, which lost 7 bases and 4 bases, there was a span of 16 bases. The CDR3 is 13 amino acids. The CDR3 loop is CSATPGAGYGYTF. CDR3 in DNA: TGCAGCGCCACGCCAGGGGCGGGCTATGGCTACACCTTC.

Only a few counts were recorded for this clonotype. The chain employs TRBV7-9 and TRBJ2-3, with 12 bases aligning to TRBD2. The CDR3 is 17 residues long. V dropped 3 bases and J dropped 3; count of bases not matched to a gene: 7. Per germline, CDR1 SEHNR and CDR2 FQNEAQ (reference sequence). In DNA, the CDR3 is TGTGCCAGCAGCTTCCCGACTAGCGGGAGAGCAACAGATACGCAGTATTTT. Protein product: CASSFPTSGRATDTQYF.

The chain combines TRBV12-3 or TRBV12-4 with TRBJ2-7; the D gene is possibly TRBD1 (5 bases). Trimming took 7 bases from V and 5 from J, leaving 12 bases between them. The CDR3 is 12 amino acids. The CDR3 spells CASTQGTHEQYF. In DNA, the CDR3 is TGTGCCAGCACTCAGGGTACCCACGAGCAGTACTTC.

The gene calls are TRBV6-2 or TRBV6-3 and TRBJ1-5; D remains unclear. Trimming removed 6 bases from V and 3 bases from J, with 12 bases in between. This CDR3 contains 14 residues. Germline assignment: CDR1 MNHEY and CDR2 SVGEGT. CDR3 sequence reads: CASSYIGINQPQHF. CDR3 nucleotide sequence: TGTGCCAGCAGCTATATTGGCATCAATCAGCCCCAGCATTTT.

This clonotype was observed a few times. The rearrangement uses TRBV20-1 and TRBJ2-3, with TRBD1 identical over 8 bases. The CDR3 length is 17 residues. Trimming at V came to 3 bases and at J to 2 bases, leaving 13 bases not matched to a gene. Germline loops: CDR1 DFQATT, CDR2 SNEGSKA (reference sequence). Here the CDR3 DNA reads TGCAGTGCTAGCCACACGACACAGGGGGGCTACACAGATACGCAGTATTTT. This codes for CSASHTTQGGYTDTQYF.

The sample holds many counts of this clonotype. V gene TRBV12-3 or TRBV12-4 combines with J gene TRBJ1-3; the D is unclear. V lost 11 bases, J lost 4 bases, and 27 bases lay in between. The CDR3 consists of 17 residues. The chain's CDR3 is CACKGMEGNRVGNTIYF. As DNA, the CDR3 is TGTGCCTGCAAAGGGATGGAGGGAAATAGGGTCGGAAACACCATATATTTT.

This chain links TRBV29-1 with TRBJ1-2, with 11 bases that match TRBD1. After removal of 7 bases from V and 4 bases from J, the junction contained 8 bases not matched to a gene. Looked up from germline, CDR1 is SQVTM and CDR2 is ANQGSEA. This CDR3 has 14 amino acids. CDR3 amino acids: CSAAGTGGAYGYTF. The CDR3 DNA follows: TGCAGCGCCGCCGGGACAGGGGGGGCCTATGGCTACACCTTC.

The genes are TRBV24-1 and TRBJ2-3; D may be TRBD2 (6 bases). This CDR3 comprises 17 residues. Germline CDR1 KGHDR, CDR2 SFDVKD. Trimming left V 3 bases short and J 2 bases short, with 17 bases between. CDR3 bases: TGTGCCACCAGTGATCTCCATTGGGGGGAAAACACAGATACGCAGTATTTT. Its protein product is CATSDLHWGENTDTQYF.

The chain joins TRBV9 to TRBJ1-3; 7 nucleotides line up with TRBD1. The CDR3 is 15 amino acids. V shed 4 bases, J shed 3 bases, and the junction held 7 bases outside the gene matches. Germline assignment: CDR1 SGDLS and CDR2 YYNGEE. CDR3 loop: CASSLTGERGNTIYF. In DNA, the CDR3 is TGTGCCAGCAGCTTAACAGGGGAACGTGGAAACACCATATATTTT.

This clonotype was found a few times. The J gene is TRBJ2-1, the V gene TRBV5-1; TRBD1 might be the D (6 bases). The CDR3 is made up of 15 amino acids. Trimming removed 3 bases from V and 5 bases from J, with 15 bases in between. Per germline, CDR1 SGHRS and CDR2 YFSETQ. In DNA, the CDR3 is TGCGCCAGCAGCTGGCTGGGGGCGTACAACAATGAGCAGTTCTTC. Amino acid sequence: CASSWLGAYNNEQFF. Together with reference TRBV5-1 and TRBJ2-1, the CDR3 gives the full variable domain: KAGVTQTPRYLIKTRGQQVTLSCSPISGHRSVSWYQQTPGQGLQFLFEYFSETQRNKGNFPGRFSGRQFSNSRSEMNVSTLELGDSALYLCASSWLGAYNNEQFFGPGTRLTVL.

The chain recombines TRBV21-1 with TRBJ2-7; the table's TRBD2 call for D was not verified on the DNA. TRBV21-1 counts as a pseudogene. CDR3 size: 15 residues. The CDR3 DNA follows: TGTGCCAGCAGCAAAGGATGTAGCGAGAAGACCGAGCAGTACTTC. Residues: CASSKGCSEKTEQYF.

This clonotype has at least ten counts. J is TRBJ2-7 and V is TRBV4-2; 10 nucleotides agree with TRBD1. V lost 4 bases to trimming and J lost 5 bases; unmatched junction nucleotides: 8. Germline V gene lookup returns CDR1 LGHNA and CDR2 YNFKEQ. The CDR3 runs 15 residues. CDR3 region: CASSLVTGGNNEQYF. The CDR3, as DNA: TGTGCCAGCAGCCTCGTGACAGGGGGCAATAACGAGCAGTACTTC.

For the CDR3, the DNA is TGCAGTGCTAGAGGACAGACTACCTACGAGCAGTACTTC. It yields the protein CSARGQTTYEQYF. The chain is built from TRBV20-1 and TRBJ2-7; D might be TRBD1 or TRBD2, each matching 5 bases. V was pared by 1 base and J by 2 bases, with 9 bases between. CDR1 DFQATT and CDR2 SNEGSKA come from the germline V gene (reference sequence). This CDR3 has 13 amino acids.

This clonotype was seen only a few times. The rearrangement links TRBV12-3 or TRBV12-4 to TRBJ2-7; 8 nucleotides line up with TRBD2. The CDR3 spans 16 residues. Trimming took 2 bases from V and 3 from J; bases not matched to a gene: 9. The CDR3 bases are TGTGCCAGCAGTTTAAATTCGGGAGGGGAGCACTACGAGCAGTACTTC. Translated, it gives CASSLNSGGEHYEQYF.

The table lists this clonotype with many counts. The gene calls are TRBV6-2 or TRBV6-3 and TRBJ1-1, with 7 bases aligning to TRBD1. Germline loops: CDR1 MNHEY, CDR2 SVGEGT. This CDR3 spans 14 amino acids. The V and J ends lost 6 bases and 6 bases, in that order; junction bases with no gene match: 10. The CDR3, as DNA: TGTGCCAGCAGGGGGACCGGACAGGTATCTGAAGCTTTCTTT. Translated: CASRGTGQVSEAFF.

This clonotype was seen at least ten times. This chain connects TRBV28 to TRBJ2-1; weak D call: TRBD2 (5 bases). CDR3 length equals 16 residues. V was shortened by 5 bases and J by 0 bases, with 14 bases between the two germline ends. Germline lookup yields CDR1 MDHEN and CDR2 SYDVKM. The CDR3 bases are TGTGCCAGCAGTCGTACTAGACTCAGCTCCTACAATGAGCAGTTCTTC. Protein sequence: CASSRTRLSSYNEQFF.

This chain joins TRBV5-1 and TRBJ2-6; D is undetermined. The V gene's germline CDR1 is SGHRS and CDR2 YFSETQ. Between the trimmed V and J ends, which lost 5 bases and 0 bases, there was a span of 9 bases. The CDR3 extends over 15 amino acids. The CDR3, as DNA: TGCGCCAGCAGATCAGCAAGCTCTGGGGCCAACGTCCTGACTTTC. It codes for CASRSASSGANVLTF.